Listed below are T cell receptor beta chains from one sample, sequenced in a study of long-term antiretroviral therapy in people with HIV. Repertoires were generated with immunoSEQ multiplex PCR, while TCRdb's copy carries only in-frame clones and drops some. The sample has some 34,000 clones, approximately 96% seen once; the top ten hold 2.4%. The sequenced sample was unsorted PBMCs, obtained 6.6 years after starting antiretroviral therapy. Receptor source: a man in his thirties or forties with HIV. CDR3s leave out the opening cysteine and the closing phenylalanine or tryptophan. Each record gives: CDR3 protein, V gene, J gene.

cdr3_aa: AISVKSVQPQH
v_call: TRBV10-3
j_call: TRBJ1-5

cdr3_aa: ASSPRTASNYGYT
v_call: TRBV2
j_call: TRBJ1-2

cdr3_aa: ASRGWGDLQPQH
v_call: TRBV5-6
j_call: TRBJ1-5

cdr3_aa: ASSLGGSGRGLRYEQY
v_call: TRBV5-4
j_call: TRBJ2-7

cdr3_aa: ASSIGLAGGGNEQF
v_call: TRBV19
j_call: TRBJ2-1

cdr3_aa: ASNWLGTDYNEQF
v_call: TRBV2
j_call: TRBJ2-1

cdr3_aa: ASSQEWRREPQH
v_call: TRBV4-1
j_call: TRBJ1-5

cdr3_aa: ASSPLAGTTYEQY
v_call: TRBV7-6
j_call: TRBJ2-7

cdr3_aa: ASSPGDTEAF
v_call: TRBV7-8
j_call: TRBJ1-1

cdr3_aa: ASSLRPGMGEQY
v_call: TRBV5-1
j_call: TRBJ2-7

cdr3_aa: ASSFYTGELF
v_call: TRBV7-3
j_call: TRBJ2-2

cdr3_aa: ASSISPYEQY
v_call: TRBV19
j_call: TRBJ2-7

cdr3_aa: ASRASGLGSNEQF
v_call: TRBV2
j_call: TRBJ2-1

cdr3_aa: ASSLTIYNLGAAYGYT
v_call: TRBV5-1
j_call: TRBJ1-2

cdr3_aa: ASSFTVNQPQH
v_call: TRBV5-1
j_call: TRBJ1-5

cdr3_aa: ASSKTGGGGYT
v_call: TRBV6-1
j_call: TRBJ1-2

cdr3_aa: ASSEGRGQETQY
v_call: TRBV2
j_call: TRBJ2-5

cdr3_aa: ASSRTLGNTIY
v_call: TRBV19
j_call: TRBJ1-3

cdr3_aa: ASSGASTDTQY
v_call: TRBV14
j_call: TRBJ2-3

cdr3_aa: APRGQGNQPQH
v_call: TRBV30
j_call: TRBJ1-5

cdr3_aa: ASSLRAGGSYGYT
v_call: TRBV5-1
j_call: TRBJ1-2

cdr3_aa: AIEREEGWNEQF
v_call: TRBV10-3
j_call: TRBJ2-1

cdr3_aa: ASSDFGAWGGPVGELF
v_call: TRBV2
j_call: TRBJ2-2

cdr3_aa: AISERDMNTQY
v_call: TRBV10-3
j_call: TRBJ2-3

cdr3_aa: ASSFPAGLAGQETQY
v_call: TRBV5-6
j_call: TRBJ2-5

cdr3_aa: ASSVGARGTAGELF
v_call: TRBV9
j_call: TRBJ2-2

cdr3_aa: ASPDPRPLNTQY
v_call: TRBV2
j_call: TRBJ2-3

cdr3_aa: ASSLAGGANYGYT
v_call: TRBV5-1
j_call: TRBJ1-2

cdr3_aa: ASSLFTGLGGRALHEQY
v_call: TRBV7-9
j_call: TRBJ2-7

cdr3_aa: ASIDSSGFSYEQF
v_call: TRBV2
j_call: TRBJ2-1

cdr3_aa: ASSLMSSGEEEQF
v_call: TRBV7-2
j_call: TRBJ2-1

cdr3_aa: ASSLEGRGRKSQPQH
v_call: TRBV7-9
j_call: TRBJ1-5

cdr3_aa: ASSRDRVDTEAF
v_call: TRBV6-6
j_call: TRBJ1-1

cdr3_aa: ASSSGTEAF
v_call: TRBV7-9
j_call: TRBJ1-1

cdr3_aa: AISDGGAYEQY
v_call: TRBV10-3
j_call: TRBJ2-7

cdr3_aa: ASSFLRGQGPEQY
v_call: TRBV27
j_call: TRBJ2-7

cdr3_aa: ATSRTGSNQPQH
v_call: TRBV15
j_call: TRBJ1-5

cdr3_aa: ASSLLPLAETYEQY
v_call: TRBV4-2
j_call: TRBJ2-7

cdr3_aa: ASSFGFANTEAF
v_call: TRBV11-1
j_call: TRBJ1-1

cdr3_aa: ASSHPRGTSEN
v_call: TRBV11-2
j_call: TRBJ2-7

cdr3_aa: ASSYSPAGTQY
v_call: TRBV6-5
j_call: TRBJ2-5

cdr3_aa: ASSRGLAGGNEQF
v_call: TRBV5-4
j_call: TRBJ2-1

cdr3_aa: ASSLAARVHEQY
v_call: TRBV5-4
j_call: TRBJ2-7

cdr3_aa: ASSVGAGNEKLF
v_call: TRBV9
j_call: TRBJ1-4

cdr3_aa: ASSSRGAEKTQY
v_call: TRBV11-3
j_call: TRBJ2-5

cdr3_aa: ASSPVALANPDTQY
v_call: TRBV7-2
j_call: TRBJ2-3